This record covers a single T cell receptor (beta chain). Antigen: not known. Since the CDR3 does not end with the conserved phenylalanine or tryptophan, this likely comes from a read error. The limits of the CDR3 on the DNA are not certain, so only TCRdb's listed CDR3 is given. Each CDR3 protein gets one entry after TCRdb re-called the reads with MiXCR. Of fewer than 1,000,000 distinct CDR3 sequences listed, approximately 32% are singletons. Germline CDR1 reads LNHDA; CDR2 reads SQIVND (reference sequence). The CDR3 spans 10 residues, counting both ends. The data derive from a study of T cell repertoires in cytomegalovirus infection. Whole-study context: Well-studied HLA-B-restricted epitopes and recently identified HLA-C-restricted epitopes of CMV were both used in the study. Based on public TCR beta signatures, there were indications of CMV infection and of a matching HLA type.

Sequences were derived from cultured CD8+ T cells from PBMCs, sampled from culture after CMV antigen stimulation. The rearrangement uses TRBV19 and TRBJ2-7; TRBD2 is taken as the D call from the table, unchecked against the DNA. This TCR derives from a human donor in good health (CMV status not recorded). Some clones in this sample may be carry-over from other donors' samples. The CDR3 spells CASEALRRKS.